This TCR beta chain is drawn from a study of T cell repertoires in cytomegalovirus infection. CDR1 and CDR2 (germline): SEHNR, FQNEAQ (reference sequence). V was shortened by 5 bases and J by 8 bases, with 10 bases between the two germline ends. The CDR3 is 12 residues long. TCRdb recomputed calls from the reads with MiXCR, one row per CDR3 protein. The data show about 200,000 distinct CDR3 sequences, about a tenth seen once. In this sample, this clonotype turned up many times. This sequence originates from a human donor in good health (CMV status not recorded). Some clones in this sample may be carry-over from other donors' samples. V gene TRBV7-9 combines with J gene TRBJ2-1; D ambiguous. Material for sequencing was PBMCs. CDR3 nucleotide sequence: TGTGCCAGCAGCCGAGGAAGGGATGAGCAGTTCTTC. It specifies CASSRGRDEQFF.